Each of the 7 T cell receptor beta chains below was sequenced from the same sample in a study of beta chain features in type 1 diabetes. As every portion of the isolated RNA was reverse transcribed, the sequencing read expressed TCRB transcripts. Produced via immunoSEQ multiplex PCR; TCRdb's table is partial and in-frame only. This sample has about half a million clones, with roughly 10% found just once. The sample was naive CD4+ T cells from blood. These receptors originate from a woman under 30 in good health.

This clone was counted a few times. V is TRBV2 and J is TRBJ2-7; TRBD1 matches at 9 bases. Looked up from germline, CDR1 is SNHLY and CDR2 is FYNNEI. V was pared by 7 bases and J by 2 bases, with 6 bases of the junction left unmatched. The CDR3 runs 14 residues. Written as DNA, the CDR3 is TGTGCCAGCATTGTTGGGACAGGGCCCTACGAGCAGTACTTC. Protein: CASIVGTGPYEQYF.

The chain recombines TRBV29-1 with TRBJ2-5; the D call may be TRBD1 or TRBD2 (5 bases each). Trimming shortened V by 2 bases and J by 2 bases, and 9 bases separated the two germline ends. CDR3 length: 13 residues. Germline CDR1 is SQVTM and CDR2 is ANQGSEA. This CDR3 reads CSVEMGVQETQYF. The CDR3 DNA reads as TGCAGCGTTGAAATGGGGGTTCAAGAGACCCAGTACTTC.

The table lists this clone with a few counts. The chain is built from TRBV4-1 and TRBJ2-7, with D hard to call. V was cut by 4 bases and J by 3 bases, with 10 bases left in between. Per germline, CDR1 MGHRA and CDR2 YSYEKL. CDR3 length equals 13 residues. The DNA for the CDR3 is TGCGCCAGCAGCCGATCAACCTACTACGAGCAGTACTTC. Protein product: CASSRSTYYEQYF.

This clone has a handful of counts. The gene calls are TRBV5-1 and TRBJ2-5; the D gene is possibly TRBD2 (6 bases). The CDR3 runs 15 residues. Trimming pared 4 bases from V and 2 bases from J, leaving 15 bases between. CDR1 and CDR2 from the germline V gene are SGHRS and YFSETQ. This CDR3 is CASSPSTRKQETQYF. For the CDR3, the DNA is TGCGCCAGCAGCCCTTCGACTAGGAAGCAAGAGACCCAGTACTTC.

The chain joins TRBV29-1 to TRBJ2-1; tentatively, D is TRBD1 or TRBD2 (5 bases each). CDR1 is SQVTM, CDR2 ANQGSEA, per germline. This CDR3 has 14 amino acids. The V gene lost 3 bases and the J gene lost 4 bases, with 13 bases spanning the gap. CDR3 coding DNA: TGCAGCGTTGACCGGGACGGCAATTACAATGAGCAGTTCTTC. As protein: CSVDRDGNYNEQFF.

The chain employs TRBV7-2 and TRBJ1-2; D might be TRBD1 (5 bases). V gave up 5 bases and J gave up 7 bases, with 17 bases separating them. Germline V CDR1 and CDR2: SGHTA, FQGNSA. The CDR3 has 14 amino acids. This CDR3 reads CASSPDPGRFGYTF. The CDR3 DNA reads as TGTGCCAGCAGCCCGGATCCAGGGAGGTTTGGCTACACCTTC. The variable domain in full, with the rest retrieved from reference TRBV7-2 and TRBJ1-2, is GAGVSQSPSNKVTEKGKDVELRCDPISGHTALYWYRQSLGQGLEFLIYFQGNSAPDKSGLPSDRFSAERTGGSVSTLTIQRTQQEDSAVYLCASSPDPGRFGYTFGSGTRLTVV.

V gene TRBV28 combines with J gene TRBJ2-7; maybe TRBD1 (6 bases). In germline, CDR1 is MDHEN, CDR2 SYDVKM. The ends were cut back, 6 bases at V and 3 bases at J, with 12 bases in the middle. There are 13 residues in the CDR3. This chain's CDR3 is CASSPRQVYEQYV. Here the CDR3 DNA reads TGTGCCAGCAGCCCAAGACAGGTCTACGAGCAGTACGTC.